This TCR beta chain was retrieved from a study of T cell changes during pregnancy in multiple sclerosis. Using immunoSEQ multiplex PCR, the repertoire was profiled, and TCRdb retains in-frame clones only, with some absent. The profile shows around 43,000 clones, roughly nine tenths of them singletons. CDR3 size: 16 residues. Between the trimmed V and J ends, which lost 4 bases and 1 base, there was a span of 15 bases. CDR1 is MGHRA, CDR2 YSYEKL, per germline. The J gene is TRBJ2-3, the V gene TRBV4-1; tentatively, D is TRBD2 (5 bases). The sequence derives from a female donor with multiple sclerosis, enrolled in a pregnancy study. Sample: CD4+ T cells from peripheral blood mononuclear cells, taken before pregnancy. CDR3 in DNA: TGCGCCAGCAGCCTTTCCGGGGTGGTGGGCACAGATACGCAGTATTTT. Its translation is CASSLSGVVGTDTQYF.